These T cell receptor beta chains were read from a single sample in a study of T cell changes during pregnancy in multiple sclerosis. Method: immunoSEQ multiplex PCR; TCRdb's copy keeps in-frame clones and lacks some. The data hold some 140,000 clones, with 96% observed a single time. Sample: peripheral blood, taken after pregnancy. The receptors originated from a female donor with multiple sclerosis, enrolled in a pregnancy study. Each CDR3 is given with its conserved first and last residue. D genes are given only for firm matches. The listing skips clone size in some rows; elsewhere it reads once, few, many or a size class.

clone_size	j_call	d_call	v_call	cdr3_nt	cdr3_aa
-	TRBJ2-6	-	TRBV5-1	TGCGCCAGCAGCCCCGTTCCTGGGGCCAACGTCCTGACTTTC	CASSPVPGANVLTF
-	TRBJ2-7	-	TRBV5-4	TGTGCCAGCAGCTTTGGTAGCGGAACCTACGAGCAGTACTTC	CASSFGSGTYEQYF
-	TRBJ1-5	-	TRBV6-5	TGTGCCAGCAGTCCCCTGGGGGGGCTTCAGCCCCAGCATTTT	CASSPLGGLQPQHF
-	TRBJ1-5	TRBD1	TRBV19	TGTGCCAGTAGTACGACCGACAGGGCCGTTTATAGCAATCAGCCCCAGCATTTT	CASSTTDRAVYSNQPQHF
-	TRBJ2-5	-	TRBV6-5	TGTGCCAGCTCCCGCGGCCAAACATCGGGGACCCAGTACTTC	CASSRGQTSGTQYF
-	TRBJ1-5	-	TRBV27	TGTGCCAGCAGTGAAAGGGGGGGGAGTTTTCCTAGCAATCAGCCCCAGCATTTT	CASSERGGSFPSNQPQHF
-	TRBJ2-7	TRBD1	TRBV19	TGTGCCAGTAGGGACCCGGGACAGGGCTACGAGCAGTACTTC	CASRDPGQGYEQYF
-	TRBJ2-7	TRBD2	TRBV28	TGTGCCAGCAGTCCATCCGGGACTAGTATTTACGAGCAGTACTTC	CASSPSGTSIYEQYF
-	TRBJ2-5	-	TRBV5-4	TGTGCCAGCAGCTTGGAGGGAGCTGGCAAGACCCAGTACTTC	CASSLEGAGKTQYF
-	TRBJ2-7	TRBD1	TRBV27	TGTGCCAGCAGTCCCGCTCCGACAGGGATCCACGAGCAGTACTTC	CASSPAPTGIHEQYF
-	TRBJ2-7	TRBD2	TRBV11-3	TGTGCCAGCAGCCACCGACTAGCGGGAAATTATTGTATTAAGTACGAGCAGTACTTC	CASSHRLAGNYCIKYEQYF
-	TRBJ2-7	TRBD2	TRBV9	TGTGCCAGCAGCGAGGGACTAGCGGGAACGTACGAGCAGTACTTC	CASSEGLAGTYEQYF
-	TRBJ2-1	-	TRBV29-1	TGCAGCACCTCCACAGGGTCGAGCTCCTACAATGAGCAGTTCTTC	CSTSTGSSSYNEQFF
-	TRBJ2-6	-	TRBV25-1	TGTGCCAGCAGATACTCTGGGGCCAACGTCCTGACTTTC	CASRYSGANVLTF
-	TRBJ2-5	-	TRBV29-1	TGCAGCGTTGATGGTCAGGGCAAAGAGACCCAGTACTTC	CSVDGQGKETQYF
-	TRBJ2-2	-	TRBV6-5	TGTGCCAGCAGTTACCGGACGGTGGGGCCCGGGGAGCTGTTTTTT	CASSYRTVGPGELFF
-	TRBJ1-4	-	TRBV29-1	TGCAGTCCCCCCGCCCTACGAAGAAAACTGTTTTTT	CSPPALRRKLFF
-	TRBJ2-2	TRBD2	TRBV27	TGTGCCAGCAGCTTGGGGGGGTCCGGGGAGCTGTTTTTT	CASSLGGSGELFF
-	TRBJ1-1	-	TRBV27	TGTGCCAGCAGTTTAAGACCGCCGGAGGCTGAAGCTTTCTTT	CASSLRPPEAEAFF
-	TRBJ1-2	TRBD1	TRBV6-1	TGTGCCAGCAGTGACGGGACAGGGGTAAACTATGGCTACACCTTC	CASSDGTGVNYGYTF
-	TRBJ1-5	-	TRBV19	TGTGCCAGTAATTTCGGACAGCCCTATAGCAATCAGCCCCAGCATTTT	CASNFGQPYSNQPQHF
-	TRBJ2-2	TRBD2	TRBV5-4	TGTGCCAGCAGCTCTTCCGGGACTAGGGTCACCGGGGAGCTGTTTTTT	CASSSSGTRVTGELFF
once	TRBJ1-2	-	TRBV30	TGTGCCTGGAGGATTTGGGGCGGTGGCTACACCTTC	CAWRIWGGGYTF
-	TRBJ1-5	-	TRBV9	TGTGCCAGCAGCGTAGCAGGGGTGGGGCAGCCCCAGCATTTT	CASSVAGVGQPQHF
-	TRBJ1-2	-	TRBV28	TGTGCCAGCAGTTTATTTGGGGAGGGCTACACCTTC	CASSLFGEGYTF
-	TRBJ2-1	-	TRBV27	TGTGCCAGCAGTCCCCCCACTTACGGAGGGCTCAAAGGCCATGAGCAGTTCTTC	CASSPPTYGGLKGHEQFF
-	TRBJ1-5	-	TRBV5-1	TGCGCCAGCAGCGTCTCAGGGGCAGACAATCAGCCCCAGCATTTT	CASSVSGADNQPQHF
-	TRBJ2-2	TRBD1	TRBV7-9	TGTGCCAGCAGCCCGGGACAGGGATGGGGCACCGGGGAGCTGTTTTTT	CASSPGQGWGTGELFF
-	TRBJ2-2	TRBD1	TRBV2	TGTGCCAGCACCGGGGACAGTAACACCGGGGAGCTGTTTTTT	CASTGDSNTGELFF
-	TRBJ2-3	TRBD1	TRBV18	TGTGCCAGCTCACCCGACAGGGGTTATGATACGCAGTATTTT	CASSPDRGYDTQYF
once	TRBJ2-6	TRBD2	TRBV7-8	TGTGCCAGCAGCTTACCTAGCGGGACTTCTGGGGCCAACGTCCTGACTTTC	CASSLPSGTSGANVLTF
-	TRBJ2-1	TRBD2	TRBV19	TGTGCCAGTAGTATAGCCGGGACTAGTTTTAACAATGAGCAGTTCTTC	CASSIAGTSFNNEQFF
-	TRBJ2-3	-	TRBV28	TGTGCCAGCAGTTTGACAGCCCGCACAGATACGCAGTATTTT	CASSLTARTDTQYF
-	TRBJ2-7	TRBD1	TRBV6-1	TGTGCCAGCAGTGTCACCGGGACAGGGGTATACGAGCAGTACTTC	CASSVTGTGVYEQYF
-	TRBJ2-7	-	TRBV11-2	TGTGCCAGCAGCTCCCTCGAGTGGGGGCGCGGGCCTCACGAGCAGTACTTC	CASSSLEWGRGPHEQYF
-	TRBJ1-5	-	TRBV27	TGTGCCAGCAGTCCCGCGGGAGCTGGGGGAAATCAGCCCCAGCATTTT	CASSPAGAGGNQPQHF
-	TRBJ2-7	-	TRBV18	TGTGCCAGCTCACCACCGGCGGGTCGCTACGAGCAGTACTTC	CASSPPAGRYEQYF
-	TRBJ1-2	-	TRBV21-1	TGTGCCAGCAGCCGGGACAGGGGCAACTATGGCTACACCTTC	CASSRDRGNYGYTF
-	TRBJ2-7	-	TRBV5-1	TGCGCCAGCGGCCCAGGGGTGCCCTCCTACGAGCAGTACTTC	CASGPGVPSYEQYF
-	TRBJ2-1	-	TRBV5-4	TGTGCCAGCAGCCTTTCAGCGGGCAATGAGCAGTTCTTC	CASSLSAGNEQFF
-	TRBJ2-7	-	TRBV28	TGTGCCAGCAGCCCCCGAGACTACGAGCAGTACTTC	CASSPRDYEQYF
-	TRBJ2-5	-	TRBV5-1	TGCGCCAGCAGCACCTCTTCAGGACAAGAGACCCAGTACTTC	CASSTSSGQETQYF
-	TRBJ1-3	-	TRBV7-8	TGTGCCAGCAGCTTAGCGTCTAGCGCTGGAAACACCATATATTTT	CASSLASSAGNTIYF
-	TRBJ1-3	-	TRBV19	TGTGCCAGTAGGACTGAAATATCTGGAAACACCATATATTTT	CASRTEISGNTIYF
-	TRBJ2-1	TRBD2	TRBV5-4	TGTGCCAGCAGCCCGCCGGGACTAGCAGATGAGCAGTTCTTC	CASSPPGLADEQFF
-	TRBJ2-7	TRBD1	TRBV7-8	TGTGCCAGCAGCTTTCCCGGGACAGGTCTGCAGTACTTC	CASSFPGTGLQYF
-	TRBJ2-1	-	TRBV5-4	TGTGCCAGCAGCTTGGGGCGGAGCTCCTACAATGAGCAGTTCTTC	CASSLGRSSYNEQFF
-	TRBJ2-3	-	TRBV5-1	TGCGCCAGCAGCTTGGGTTCGGGGGGCACAGATACGCAGTATTTT	CASSLGSGGTDTQYF
once	TRBJ2-1	-	TRBV7-2	TGTGCCAGCAGCTCCGGACCGACTCCCAGGGGCTACAATGAGCAGTTCTTC	CASSSGPTPRGYNEQFF
-	TRBJ2-7	-	TRBV7-2	TGTGCCAGCAGCTTAGTGAGGGGACACGGGGACTACGAGCAGTACTTC	CASSLVRGHGDYEQYF
-	TRBJ1-1	TRBD1	TRBV7-2	TGTGCCAGCAGCCTAGGGGGACAGGGGGGCACTGAAGCTTTCTTT	CASSLGGQGGTEAFF
-	TRBJ1-1	-	TRBV5-6	TGTGCCAGCAGCGCGACCTCAGGGGTAGACACTGAAGCTTTCTTT	CASSATSGVDTEAFF
-	TRBJ2-3	TRBD2	TRBV30	TGTGCCTGGAGTTTACAACGGACTAGCGGCCTCACAGATACGCAGTATTTT	CAWSLQRTSGLTDTQYF
-	TRBJ2-5	TRBD2	TRBV28	TGTGCCAGCAGTTCCACCCTACGCGGGAGGCTTTCCCAAGAGACCCAGTACTTC	CASSSTLRGRLSQETQYF
-	TRBJ2-2	-	TRBV7-3	TGTGCCAGCAGCGACAGGAGAAGGGGCACCGGGGAGCTGTTTTTT	CASSDRRRGTGELFF
-	TRBJ1-3	-	TRBV28	TGTGCCAGCAGTTCCGACACATTCTCTGGAAACACCATATATTTT	CASSSDTFSGNTIYF
-	TRBJ2-2	TRBD2	TRBV6-4	TGTGCCAGCAGCCCCACTAGCGGGGGGGTGAACACCGGGGAGCTGTTTTTT	CASSPTSGGVNTGELFF
once	TRBJ1-1	-	TRBV6-1	TGTGCCAGCAATGAGGGCGTTAGGACTGAAGCTTTCTTT	CASNEGVRTEAFF
-	TRBJ1-1	TRBD1	TRBV28	TGTGCCAGCAGTTTTGGGGACAGAACTGAAGCTTTCTTT	CASSFGDRTEAFF
-	TRBJ2-5	-	TRBV5-1	TGCGCCAGCAGGGGCAAGCGGGTGGAGACCCAGTACTTC	CASRGKRVETQYF